This T cell receptor beta chain was recovered during a study of human T cells and chemical hapten exposure. General study points: Donors, who had alopecia, may show an immune response that differs from healthy people's. The formation of large CDR3 similarity clusters by expanded TCRs significantly exceeded that of controls.

Stated time point: patch test 1, 2 weeks after DPC sensitization. The treatment is: therapeutic diphenylcyclopropenone sensitization with weekly scalp DPC. This clonotype was counted at least ten times. As yet, its antigen is unknown. Deletions cut 5 bases from V and 2 bases from J, with 16 bases between. Germline CDR1 and CDR2: MDHEN and SYDVKM. The CDR3 has 15 residues. TCRdb ran MiXCR on the RACE reads and lists one entry per CDR3 protein. The sample comprises fewer than 400,000 distinct CDR3 sequences, around 7% of which are singletons, and around 8.2% rests with the top ten. This chain joins TRBV28 and TRBJ2-7; D is unresolved. The sequences come from whole blood, collected in connection with sensitization to the hapten diphenylcyclopropenone (DPC). The TCR sequence derives from a young woman with alopecia areata. Some clones in this sample may be carry-over from other donors' samples. CDR3 sequence (DNA): TGTGCCAGCAGTCCCCACCGGCCTTCCACCTACGAGCAGTACTTC. As protein: CASSPHRPSTYEQYF.